A selection of T cell receptor beta chains follows, all from one sample in a study of spatial heterogeneity in lung cancer. From the 5' RACE reads, TCRdb called clonotypes with MiXCR, one entry per CDR3 protein. The sample has around 60,000 distinct CDR3 sequences, 7% to 10% seen once. The source was PBMCs, collected at surgery. Receptor source: a female donor with early-stage non-small cell lung cancer. Each CDR3 is given with its conserved first and last residue. The order of the fields is D gene, J gene, V gene, CDR3 length, clone size, CDR3 DNA, CDR3 protein. A D gene is named only where the DNA matches it firmly. Rows may omit the clone size; those that give it use once, few, many or a size class.

.	TRBJ1-5	TRBV5-1	13	.	TGCGCCAGCAGCTTGGATGCGGGCCAGCCCCAGCATTTT	CASSLDAGQPQHF
.	TRBJ2-3	TRBV20-1	14	few	TGCAGTGCCACCGGGACTTCGGGTCGAGATACGCAGTATTTT	CSATGTSGRDTQYF
.	TRBJ2-1	TRBV7-3	15	few	TGTGCCAGCAGCTTAGAAGTGGGACCCTACAATGAGCAGTTCTTC	CASSLEVGPYNEQFF
.	TRBJ2-3	TRBV5-1	13	.	TGCGCCAGCAGCTTTAGTGAGGCAGATACGCAGTATTTT	CASSFSEADTQYF
TRBD2	TRBJ2-7	TRBV5-1	15	.	TGCGCCAGCAGCTGGGGGACTAGCGTAACCTACGAGCAGTACTTC	CASSWGTSVTYEQYF
TRBD2	TRBJ2-1	TRBV5-1	17	.	TGCGCCAGCAGCTGGCCCCAGCGGGAGGGGCCTTACAATGAGCAGTTCTTC	CASSWPQREGPYNEQFF
.	TRBJ2-6	TRBV21-1	20	.	TGTGCCAGCAGCAGTCTTAACGGACACCCCTACGAACCTGGGGCCAACGTCCTGACTTTC	CASSSLNGHPYEPGANVLTF
TRBD1	TRBJ2-3	TRBV9	15	many	TGTGCCAGCAGCGAATGGACAGGCAGCACAGATACGCAGTATTTT	CASSEWTGSTDTQYF
.	TRBJ1-5	TRBV7-9	13	.	TGTGCCAGCAGCTTAGAGGTAGATCAGCCCCAGCATTTT	CASSLEVDQPQHF
.	TRBJ2-3	TRBV5-4	15	many	TGTGCCAGCAGCTTGGAAGAGTTCGGCACAGATACGCAGTATTTT	CASSLEEFGTDTQYF
.	TRBJ2-5	TRBV21-1	16	few	TGTGCCAGCTATCAAACGACAGGATATTTCGAAGAGACCCAGTACTTC	CASYQTTGYFEETQYF
.	TRBJ1-5	TRBV6-1	15	.	TGTGCCAACGGCGGTTTACAGGGATCAGGTCAGCCCCAGCATTTT	CANGGLQGSGQPQHF
.	TRBJ2-7	TRBV3-1	15	.	TGTGCCAGCAGCCAACAGGGAATCTTTTCCTACGAGCAGTACTTC	CASSQQGIFSYEQYF
.	TRBJ1-1	TRBV12-3/TRBV12-4	13	many	TGCGCCAGCAGCTTGGGACAGAACACTGAAGCTTTCTTT	CASSLGQNTEAFF
.	TRBJ2-2	TRBV2	11	few	TGTGCCAGCAGATACGCCGGGGAGCTGTTTTTT	CASRYAGELFF
TRBD2	TRBJ2-3	TRBV12-3/TRBV12-4	19	.	TGTGCCAGCAGTTTAGGGGCCCCCGGGACTAGCGGGGTCGAAGATACGCAGTATTTT	CASSLGAPGTSGVEDTQYF
.	TRBJ2-7	TRBV5-6	14	many	TGTGCCAGCAGCTTGGGGGTGGACCTATACGAGCAGTACTTC	CASSLGVDLYEQYF